These T cell receptor beta chains were read from a single sample in a study of blood T cell repertoires in COVID-19. TCRdb's table, derived via immunoSEQ multiplex PCR, lists solely in-frame clones and lacks some. The sample lists over 150,000 clones, under 80% occurring once. Sequencing was done on a sample of peripheral blood. The source of these receptors is a woman in her forties or fifties with acute or convalescent COVID-19. Each CDR3 is given without its conserved first and last residue. Rows may omit the clone size; those that give it use once, few, many or a size class.

v_gene	j_gene	abundance	CDR3aa
TRBV7-2	TRBJ2-1	.	ASSLATAANEQF
TRBV6-5	TRBJ1-2	.	ASSLDPLRDYGYT
TRBV6-6	TRBJ1-2	.	ASSGLLRGDYGYT
TRBV10-1	TRBJ2-1	few	ASSRAEDGEQF
TRBV19	TRBJ2-7	.	ASSDRASYEQY
TRBV3-1/TRBV3-2	TRBJ1-5	few	ASSQTGGGLGQPQH
TRBV5-1	TRBJ2-7	.	ASSWDTRDRGYEQY
TRBV11-2	TRBJ2-5	.	ASSLQETQY
TRBV14	TRBJ1-1	.	ASSRLTGANTEAF
TRBV27	TRBJ1-2	.	ASSLSGTPYGYT
TRBV14	TRBJ1-4	once	ASSQRTGGSEKLF
TRBV3-1/TRBV3-2	TRBJ1-4	.	ASSLGGTNEKLF
TRBV28	TRBJ1-4	.	ASSRPRGTNEKLF
TRBV19	TRBJ2-2	.	ASRPGQGNTGELF
TRBV5-4	TRBJ1-1	.	ASSPWGGNTEAF
TRBV10-2	TRBJ1-6	many	ASSESLGVGYSPLH
TRBV12-3/TRBV12-4	TRBJ1-1	few	ASRGTGDTEAF
TRBV29-1	TRBJ1-2	.	SVEVRGSGYT
TRBV18	TRBJ2-7	.	ASSPPTGLIYEQY
TRBV18	TRBJ1-2	.	ASSPLVTGVSYGYT
TRBV5-6	TRBJ2-2	.	ASSWDRLTGELF
TRBV7-9	TRBJ2-7	few	ASSPAGTGSSYEQY
TRBV12-3/TRBV12-4	TRBJ2-1	.	ASSAGFNEQF
TRBV5-1	TRBJ2-1	.	ASSLGLAGPSEQF
TRBV9	TRBJ2-7	.	ASSVGRGRGLGEQY
TRBV6-1	TRBJ2-1	.	ASSEASSGGWLRNEQF
TRBV28	TRBJ1-5	once	ASRPNSGGSGQPQH
TRBV28	TRBJ2-7	.	ASSRGQPYEQY
TRBV18	TRBJ2-7	.	ASSPGIGGGAYEQY
TRBV6-6	TRBJ2-7	.	ASSYGGNVNYEQY
TRBV5-1	TRBJ2-7	once	ASREDSYEQY
TRBV7-9	TRBJ2-2	.	ASTFGGTNTGELF
TRBV5-1	TRBJ2-7	.	ASSLSGGAPGYEQY
TRBV10-1	TRBJ2-1	.	ASSWTSGPSSYNEQF
TRBV7-2	TRBJ1-2	.	ASSLGQSYGYT
TRBV28	TRBJ1-5	.	ASSGPAGGGNQPQH